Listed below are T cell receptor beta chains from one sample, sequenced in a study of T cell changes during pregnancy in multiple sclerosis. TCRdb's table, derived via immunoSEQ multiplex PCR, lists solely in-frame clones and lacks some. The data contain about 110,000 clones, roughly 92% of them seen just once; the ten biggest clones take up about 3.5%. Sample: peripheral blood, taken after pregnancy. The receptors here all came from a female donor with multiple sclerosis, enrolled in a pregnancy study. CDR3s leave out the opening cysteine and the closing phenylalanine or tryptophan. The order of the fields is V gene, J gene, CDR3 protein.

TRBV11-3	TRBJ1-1	ASSWGTGTEAF
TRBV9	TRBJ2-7	ASSVSPGQGSYEQY
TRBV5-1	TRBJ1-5	ASSRTGGFLEPQH
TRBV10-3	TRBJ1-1	ATHRGAGMNTEAF
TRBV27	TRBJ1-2	ASSFSDRALRGYT
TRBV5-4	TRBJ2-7	ASSPWTRHEQY
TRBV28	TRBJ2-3	ASRITGYTDTQY
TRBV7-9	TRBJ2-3	ASSSTSGGVTSTDTQY
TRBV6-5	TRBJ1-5	ASSSGWVSSNQPQH
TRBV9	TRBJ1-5	ASSPSAEFNQPQH
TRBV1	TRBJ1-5	TSSPDSRNQPQH
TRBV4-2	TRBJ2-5	ASSQVGLAGLETQY
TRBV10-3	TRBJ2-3	AISNLAGETDTQY
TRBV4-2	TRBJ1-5	ASSQETGDRQPQH
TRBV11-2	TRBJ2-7	ASSASSYEQY
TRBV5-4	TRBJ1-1	ASSPVNTEAF
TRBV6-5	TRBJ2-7	ASRGGSYEQY
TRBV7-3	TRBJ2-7	ASSPRGEGDEQY
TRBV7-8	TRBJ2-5	ASSSTSGGGLQETQY
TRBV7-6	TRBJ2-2	ASSSGLAGALGGELF
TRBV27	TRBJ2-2	ASSLDRVEYYTGELF
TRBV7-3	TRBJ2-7	ASSLTGNPYEQY
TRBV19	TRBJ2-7	ASSDSPPSYEQY
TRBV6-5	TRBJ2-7	ASSDRDNSYEQY
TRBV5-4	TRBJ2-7	ASSFRGLGPYEQY
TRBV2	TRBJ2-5	ASSPRTSGGQETQY
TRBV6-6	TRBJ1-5	ASSDRVGNQPQH
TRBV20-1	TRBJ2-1	SATDLGEQF
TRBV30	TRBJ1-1	AWSVAVNTEAF
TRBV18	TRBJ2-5	ASSSGWRGQTQY
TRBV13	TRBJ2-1	ASSGQYNEQF
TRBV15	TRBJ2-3	ATSLSSGGTDTQY
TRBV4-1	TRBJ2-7	ASSQDLRGSSYEQY
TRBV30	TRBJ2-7	AWSPGPTGLQY
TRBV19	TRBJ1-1	ASSTGLMNTEAF
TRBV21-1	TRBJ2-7	ASRARNYEQY
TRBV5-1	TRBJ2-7	ASSLAIGQGNYEQY
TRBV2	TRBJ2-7	ASRWGQGLQPYEQY
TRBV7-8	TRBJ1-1	ASLRTGNTEAF
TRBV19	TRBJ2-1	ASRGTGQGKNEQF
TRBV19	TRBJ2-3	AINEPSRSTDTQY
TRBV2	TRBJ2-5	ASSEEGGTQY
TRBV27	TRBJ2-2	ASSPTGGWAGELF
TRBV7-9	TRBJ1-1	ASHGGIGEAF
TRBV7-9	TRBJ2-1	ASSLGLAGYNEQF
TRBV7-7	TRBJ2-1	ASSLGGTGYNEQF
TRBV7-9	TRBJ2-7	ASSSGQGAVDEQY
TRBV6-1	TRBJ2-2	ASMWRGNTGELF
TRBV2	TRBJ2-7	ASSEEGQQY
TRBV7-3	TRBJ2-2	ASSLSSTGELF